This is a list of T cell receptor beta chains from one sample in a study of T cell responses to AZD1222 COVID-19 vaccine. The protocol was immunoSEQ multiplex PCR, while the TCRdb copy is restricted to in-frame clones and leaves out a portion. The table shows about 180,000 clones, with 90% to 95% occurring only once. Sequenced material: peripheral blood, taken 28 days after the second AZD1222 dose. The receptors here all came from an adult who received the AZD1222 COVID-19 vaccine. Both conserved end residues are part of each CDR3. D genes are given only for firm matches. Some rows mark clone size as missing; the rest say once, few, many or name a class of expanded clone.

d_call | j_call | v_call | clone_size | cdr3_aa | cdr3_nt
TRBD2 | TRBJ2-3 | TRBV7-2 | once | CASSLEGSGNSDTQYF | TGTGCCAGCAGCTTAGAGGGTAGCGGGAACTCAGATACGCAGTATTTT
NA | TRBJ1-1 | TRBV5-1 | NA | CASSSGTPGRINTEAFF | TGCGCCAGCAGCTCGGGAACCCCAGGCAGAATTAACACTGAAGCTTTCTTT
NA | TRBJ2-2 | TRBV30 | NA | CAWRPGTTGELFF | TGTGCCTGGAGACCTGGGACCACCGGGGAGCTGTTTTTT
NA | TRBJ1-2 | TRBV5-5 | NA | CASSSGGNYGYTF | TGTGCCAGCAGCTCGGGGGGGAACTATGGCTACACCTTC
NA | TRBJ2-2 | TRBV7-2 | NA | CASSLGVSLTGELFF | TGTGCCAGCAGCTTAGGTGTTAGTCTCACCGGGGAGCTGTTTTTT
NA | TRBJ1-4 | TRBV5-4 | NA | CASSLDRYNEKLFF | TGTGCCAGCAGCCTCGACAGGTATAATGAAAAACTGTTTTTT
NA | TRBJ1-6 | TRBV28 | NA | CASSFLPILFPPLHF | TGTGCCAGCAGTTTTCTCCCTATTCTTTTTCCACCCCTCCACTTT
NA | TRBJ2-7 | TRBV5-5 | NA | CASSPEANSYEQYF | TGTGCCAGCAGCCCAGAGGCAAACTCCTACGAGCAGTACTTC
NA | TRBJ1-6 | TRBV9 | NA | CASSAQPQGSGSPLHF | TGTGCCAGCAGCGCCCAGCCGCAGGGGAGTGGATCACCCCTCCACTTT
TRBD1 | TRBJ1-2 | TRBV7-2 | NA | CASSPIGTDYGYTF | TGTGCCAGCAGCCCAATCGGGACAGACTATGGCTACACCTTC
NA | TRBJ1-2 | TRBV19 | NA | CASSIGASYGYTF | TGTGCCAGTAGTATAGGGGCCTCCTATGGCTACACCTTC
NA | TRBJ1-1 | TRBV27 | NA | CASSSPTGTEAFF | TGTGCCAGCAGTTCCCCTACCGGGACTGAAGCTTTCTTT
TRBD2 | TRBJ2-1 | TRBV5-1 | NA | CASSLDSSGSSYNEQFF | TGCGCCAGCAGCTTGGATAGTAGCGGGAGCTCCTACAATGAGCAGTTCTTC
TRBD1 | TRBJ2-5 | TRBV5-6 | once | CASSPGTEQETQYF | TGTGCCAGCAGCCCAGGGACAGAACAAGAGACCCAGTACTTC
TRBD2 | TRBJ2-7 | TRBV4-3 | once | CASSQDLSGGAYEQYF | TGCGCCAGCAGCCAAGACCTTAGCGGGGGGGCCTACGAGCAGTACTTC
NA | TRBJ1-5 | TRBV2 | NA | CASREGRVNNQPQHF | TGTGCCAGCAGAGAAGGACGCGTGAACAATCAGCCCCAGCATTTT
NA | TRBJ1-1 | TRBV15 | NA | CATQPPSEAEAFF | TGTGCCACCCAGCCACCGTCCGAGGCTGAAGCTTTCTTT
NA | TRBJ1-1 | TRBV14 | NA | CASSHGFAEAFF | TGTGCCAGCAGCCATGGTTTCGCTGAAGCTTTCTTT
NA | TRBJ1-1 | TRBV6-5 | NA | CASSYSLREGSEAFF | TGTGCCAGCAGTTACTCTTTGCGGGAAGGCTCTGAAGCTTTCTTT
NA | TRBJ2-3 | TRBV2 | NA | CASMLRAGSRTDTQYF | TGTGCCAGCATGTTACGGGCGGGGTCGAGGACAGATACGCAGTATTTT
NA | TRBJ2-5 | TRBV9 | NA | CASSPNSDTGETQYF | TGTGCCAGCAGCCCGAACTCGGACACGGGAGAGACCCAGTACTTC
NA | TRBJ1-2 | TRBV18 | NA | CASSTQGDYGYTF | TGTGCCAGCTCAACACAGGGTGACTATGGCTACACCTTC
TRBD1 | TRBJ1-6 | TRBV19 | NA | CASSISGTENSPLHF | TGTGCCAGTAGTATTTCCGGGACAGAGAATTCACCCCTCCACTTT
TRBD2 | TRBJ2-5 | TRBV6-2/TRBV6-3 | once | CASSYSGGRFETQYF | TGTGCCAGCAGTTACAGCGGGGGGCGGTTTGAGACCCAGTACTTC
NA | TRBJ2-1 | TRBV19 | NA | CASSIDSYNEQFF | TGTGCCAGTAGTATAGACAGCTACAATGAGCAGTTCTTC
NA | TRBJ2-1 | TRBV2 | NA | CASSSQGIEQFF | TGTGCCAGCAGTTCGCAGGGGATTGAGCAGTTCTTC
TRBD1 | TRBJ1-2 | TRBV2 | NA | CASSTRTGVSNYGYTF | TGTGCCAGCAGTACTCGAACAGGGGTGTCTAACTATGGCTACACCTTC
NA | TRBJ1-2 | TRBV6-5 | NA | CASKRFAANYGYTF | TGTGCCAGCAAGCGTTTCGCAGCTAACTATGGCTACACCTTC
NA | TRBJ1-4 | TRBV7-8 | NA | CASSSKEWRSSGEKLFF | TGTGCCAGCAGCTCTAAAGAGTGGCGATCCTCAGGTGAAAAACTGTTTTTT
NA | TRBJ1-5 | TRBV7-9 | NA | CASSSGRQPQHF | TGTGCCAGCAGCTCAGGGCGTCAGCCCCAGCATTTT
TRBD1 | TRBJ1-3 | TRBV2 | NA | CASSGYRGKGNTIYF | TGTGCCAGCAGTGGCTACAGGGGGAAAGGAAACACCATATATTTT
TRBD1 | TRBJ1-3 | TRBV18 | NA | CASSPRMGQGLLFSGNTIYF | TGTGCCAGCTCACCAAGGATGGGACAGGGGTTACTATTCTCCGGAAACACCATATATTTT
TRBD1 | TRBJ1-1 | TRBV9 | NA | CASSVASRGEVGAFF | TGTGCCAGCAGCGTAGCGAGCAGGGGGGAGGTTGGAGCTTTCTTT
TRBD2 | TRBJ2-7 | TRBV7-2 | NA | CASSLEGTSGRLNEQYF | TGTGCCAGCAGCTTAGAAGGGACTAGCGGGAGGTTAAACGAGCAGTACTTC
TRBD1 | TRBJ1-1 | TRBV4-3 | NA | CASSPWDRGLNTEAFF | TGCGCCAGCAGCCCGTGGGACAGGGGGCTTAATACTGAAGCTTTCTTT
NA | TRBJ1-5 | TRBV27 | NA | CASSWLGSNQPQHF | TGTGCCAGCAGTTGGTTGGGGAGCAATCAGCCCCAGCATTTT
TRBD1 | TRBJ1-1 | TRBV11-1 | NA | CASSPTGSWGTEAFF | TGTGCCAGCAGCCCGACAGGGTCTTGGGGCACTGAAGCTTTCTTT
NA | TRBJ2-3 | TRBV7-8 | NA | CASSLGSQAQYF | TGTGCCAGCAGCTTAGGATCGCAGGCGCAGTATTTT
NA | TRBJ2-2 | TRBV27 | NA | CASSFGGTGELFF | TGTGCCAGCAGTTTTGGGGGCACCGGGGAGCTGTTTTTT
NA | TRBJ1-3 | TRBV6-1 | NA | CASSETGGNTIYF | TGTGCCAGCAGTGAAACAGGAGGAAACACCATATATTTT
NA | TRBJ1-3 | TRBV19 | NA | CASSISVSGNTIYF | TGTGCCAGTAGTATATCGGTTTCTGGAAACACCATATATTTT
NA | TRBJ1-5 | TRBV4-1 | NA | CASSQEGSRGNQPQHF | TGCGCCAGCAGCCAAGAGGGAAGCAGAGGCAATCAGCCCCAGCATTTT
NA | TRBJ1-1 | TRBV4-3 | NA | CASSQALGYTEAFF | TGCGCCAGCAGCCAAGCGTTAGGGTACACTGAAGCTTTCTTT
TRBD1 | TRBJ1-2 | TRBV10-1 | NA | CAFPQTRDRFCINYGYTF | TGCGCCTTTCCTCAAACACGGGACAGATTTTGCATAAACTATGGCTACACCTTC
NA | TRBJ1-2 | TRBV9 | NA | CASSVVIGERAPSNYGYTF | TGTGCCAGCAGCGTAGTAATTGGGGAGCGTGCCCCTTCTAACTATGGCTACACCTTC
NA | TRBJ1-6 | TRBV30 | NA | CAWRTGGNSPLHF | TGTGCCTGGAGGACGGGTGGCAATTCACCCCTCCACTTT
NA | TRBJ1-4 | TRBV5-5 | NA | CASSLPAAGREKLFF | TGTGCCAGCAGCTTGCCGGCCGCCGGGCGTGAAAAACTGTTTTTT
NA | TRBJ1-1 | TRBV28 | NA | CASTRPETGNPEAFF | TGTGCCAGCACCCGCCCCGAGACAGGTAATCCTGAAGCTTTCTTT
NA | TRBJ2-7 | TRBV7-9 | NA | CASSLVTGSQYEQYF | TGTGCCAGCAGCTTAGTAACCGGATCTCAATACGAGCAGTACTTC
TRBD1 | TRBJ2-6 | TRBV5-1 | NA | CASSLGQGAPSGANVLTF | TGCGCCAGCAGCTTGGGTCAGGGGGCTCCGAGTGGGGCCAACGTCCTGACTTTC